This TCR beta chain was retrieved from a study of ipilimumab plus nivolumab after autologous stem cell transplantation. At the level of the study: Typical patient got four to six ipilimumab doses and seven to nine nivolumab doses (median).

Starting 14 to 28 days after autologous transplant, ipilimumab 1 mg/kg was given. Patients received nivolumab 3 mg/kg at weeks 1, 4, 7, 10, then fortnightly to week 26. This CDR3 has 15 residues. Germline V lookup: CDR1 SGHKS, CDR2 YYEKEE (reference sequence). Trimming shortened V by 1 base and J by 4 bases, and 14 bases separated the two germline ends. The data were produced by immunoSEQ multiplex PCR, yet TCRdb's version contains in-frame clones alone and is incomplete. This sample carries approximately 14,000 clones, 60% to 75% of them seen once, and the ten largest clones take 10%. Study-wide findings and caveats: Per the authors, repertoire, Treg and microbiota data justify further study.

A word on this clone: The target antigen is unknown.

The sequence was collected from a male donor with primary mediastinal lymphoma. The chain has TRBV5-5 and TRBJ1-1; D perhaps matches TRBD1 (5 bases). The source material was PBMCs, sampled in a trial of ipilimumab plus nivolumab as post-transplant consolidation. Here the CDR3 reads CASSLSAGIGTEAFF. CDR3 nucleotides: TGTGCCAGCAGCTTGAGCGCAGGGATTGGCACTGAAGCTTTCTTT.